This paragraph reports one TCR beta chain. The antigen is unknown. Assay: immunoSEQ multiplex PCR; the TCRdb copy retains only in-frame clones and omits some. The sample yields about 480,000 clones, roughly 89% seen once. Indicated treatment: roughly 20 received Ad26.COV2.S at low or high dose, single or two shots; roughly five received placebo; per-sample allocation not given. After the first vaccine or placebo injection, samples were drawn on day 63. V was pared by 6 bases and J by 7 bases, with 10 bases of the junction left unmatched. The CDR3 runs 14 residues. Germline V CDR1 and CDR2: SQVTM, ANQGSEA. The data originate from a study of Ad26.COV2.S vaccination and SARS-CoV-2 variants. Overall study: Participants got Ad26.COV2.S intramuscularly, once or twice 56 days apart. General observations from the study: Greater spike-specific TCR breadth was seen in vaccine recipients than in placebo recipients. Vaccinated and placebo-treated recipients had similar non-spike TCR breadth.

The material was peripheral blood, obtained in a trial of Ad26.COV2.S vaccine versus placebo. The chain carries TRBV29-1 and TRBJ2-1, with 9 bases lining up with TRBD2. The receptor comes from a person between 18 and 65 years old who received the Ad26.COV2.S COVID-19 vaccine or a placebo. CDR3 protein: CSVRGGRAGNEQFF. The CDR3 region has the DNA TGCAGCGTGAGGGGCGGGAGGGCCGGAAATGAGCAGTTCTTC.